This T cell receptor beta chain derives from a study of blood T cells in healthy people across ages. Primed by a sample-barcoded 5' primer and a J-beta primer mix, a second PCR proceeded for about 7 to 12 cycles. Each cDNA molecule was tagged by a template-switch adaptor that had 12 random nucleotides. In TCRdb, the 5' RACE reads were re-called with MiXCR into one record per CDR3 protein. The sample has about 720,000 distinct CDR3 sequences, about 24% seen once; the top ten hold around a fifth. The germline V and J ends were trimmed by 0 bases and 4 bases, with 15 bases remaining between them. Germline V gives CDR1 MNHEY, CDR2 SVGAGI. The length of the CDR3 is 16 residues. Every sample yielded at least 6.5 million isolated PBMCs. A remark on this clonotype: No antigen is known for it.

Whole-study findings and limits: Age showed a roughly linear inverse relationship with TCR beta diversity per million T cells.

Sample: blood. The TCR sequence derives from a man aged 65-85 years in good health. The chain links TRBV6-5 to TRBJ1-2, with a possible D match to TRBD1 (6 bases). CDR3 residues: CASSYSISRGGYGYTF. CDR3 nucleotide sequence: TGTGCCAGCAGTTACTCGATTTCCAGGGGAGGCTATGGCTACACCTTC.